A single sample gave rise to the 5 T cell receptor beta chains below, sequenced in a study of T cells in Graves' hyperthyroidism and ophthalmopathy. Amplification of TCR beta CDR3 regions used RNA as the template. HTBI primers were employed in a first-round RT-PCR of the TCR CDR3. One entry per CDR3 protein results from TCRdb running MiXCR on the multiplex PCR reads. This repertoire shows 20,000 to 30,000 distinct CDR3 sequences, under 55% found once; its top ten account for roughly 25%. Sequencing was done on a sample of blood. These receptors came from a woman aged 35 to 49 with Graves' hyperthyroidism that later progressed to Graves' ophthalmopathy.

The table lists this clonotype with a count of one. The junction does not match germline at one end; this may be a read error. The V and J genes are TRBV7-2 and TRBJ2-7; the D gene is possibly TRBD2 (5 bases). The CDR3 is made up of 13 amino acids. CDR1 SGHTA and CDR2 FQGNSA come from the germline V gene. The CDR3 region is CASSLAPPYEQYF. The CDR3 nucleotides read TGTGCCAGCAGCCTAGCTCCCCCCTACGAGCAGTACTTC.

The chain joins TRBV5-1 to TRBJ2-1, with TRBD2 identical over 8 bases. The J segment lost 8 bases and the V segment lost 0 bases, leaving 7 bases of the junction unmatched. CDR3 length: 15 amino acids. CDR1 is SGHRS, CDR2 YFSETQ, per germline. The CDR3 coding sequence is TGCGCCAGCAGCTTGGTCGCGGGGGGCATAGATGAGCAGTTCTTC. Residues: CASSLVAGGIDEQFF.

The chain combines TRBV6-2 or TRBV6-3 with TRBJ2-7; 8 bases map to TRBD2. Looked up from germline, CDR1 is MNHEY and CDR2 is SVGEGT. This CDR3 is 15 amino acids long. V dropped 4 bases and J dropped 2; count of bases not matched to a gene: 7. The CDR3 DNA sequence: TGTGCCAGCAGTTTGAGCGGGGGTGGAACCTACGAGCAGTACTTC. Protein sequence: CASSLSGGGTYEQYF.

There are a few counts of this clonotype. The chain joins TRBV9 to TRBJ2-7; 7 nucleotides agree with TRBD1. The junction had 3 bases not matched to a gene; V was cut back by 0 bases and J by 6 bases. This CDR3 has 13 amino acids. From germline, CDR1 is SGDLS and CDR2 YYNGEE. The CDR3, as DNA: TGTGCCAGCAGCGTAGGACAGGGCGGCGAGCAGTACTTC. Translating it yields CASSVGQGGEQYF.

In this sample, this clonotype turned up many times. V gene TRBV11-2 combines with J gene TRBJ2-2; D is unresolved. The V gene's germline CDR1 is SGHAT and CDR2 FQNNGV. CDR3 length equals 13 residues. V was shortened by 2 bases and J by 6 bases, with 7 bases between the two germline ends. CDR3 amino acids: CASSLLGSGELFF. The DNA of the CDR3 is TGTGCCAGCAGCTTACTAGGGTCCGGGGAGCTGTTTTTT.